Below, one T cell receptor (beta chain) is given with its context. Its target is not known. These data originate in a study of T-cell memory formation after mild COVID-19. Overall study findings and caveats: Cross-reactive memory seemingly joined, as some responding clones were found in pre-infection memory. For contracting clones, CD4+ ones sat mainly in CM and EM, CD8+ in EMRA.

A single record per CDR3 protein comes from TCRdb applying MiXCR to the 5' RACE reads. This sample carries approximately 300,000 distinct CDR3 sequences, 15% of them seen once, and the ten largest clones take approximately 23%. The sequence derives from a man aged 18 to 30 who had mild COVID-19 (a few samples of this study predate the infection). Cell type and time point are not known. Sequences were obtained from PBMCs or a T cell subset sorted from them (not recorded which).

CDR3 loop: CRSGGSNSYEQYV. The CDR3 nucleotides read TGCAGGTCGGGGGGGTCAAACTCCTACGAGCAGTACGTC. This chain links TRBV20-1 with TRBJ2-7; TRBD2 matches 8 bases. The CDR3 covers 13 residues. CDR1 is DFQATT, CDR2 SNEGSKA, per germline (reference sequence).